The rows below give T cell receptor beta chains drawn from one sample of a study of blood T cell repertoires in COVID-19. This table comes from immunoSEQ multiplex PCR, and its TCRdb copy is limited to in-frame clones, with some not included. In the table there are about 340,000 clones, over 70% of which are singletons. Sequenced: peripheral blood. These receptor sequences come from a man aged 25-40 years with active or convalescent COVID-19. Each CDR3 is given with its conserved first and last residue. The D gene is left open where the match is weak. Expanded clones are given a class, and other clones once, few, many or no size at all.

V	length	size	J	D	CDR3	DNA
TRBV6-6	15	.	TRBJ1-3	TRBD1	CASSELGTAGNTIYF	TGTGCCAGCAGCGAACTTGGGACAGCTGGAAACACCATATATTTT
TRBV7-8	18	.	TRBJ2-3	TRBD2	CASSRGLAGLPSTDTQYF	TGTGCCAGCAGCCGAGGACTAGCGGGCCTCCCTAGCACAGATACGCAGTATTTT
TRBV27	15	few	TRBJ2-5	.	CASSPGTLYQETQYF	TGTGCCAGCAGCCCAGGGACTTTGTACCAAGAGACCCAGTACTTC
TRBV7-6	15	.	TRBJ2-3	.	CASSLAGIPTDTQYF	TGTGCCAGCAGCTTGGCAGGAATACCCACAGATACGCAGTATTTT
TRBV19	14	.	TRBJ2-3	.	CASSIYGVSDTQYF	TGTGCCAGTAGTATCTACGGGGTATCAGATACGCAGTATTTT
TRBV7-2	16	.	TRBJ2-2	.	CASSLRPNFHTGELFF	TGTGCCAGCAGCTTACGTCCCAACTTTCACACCGGGGAGCTGTTTTTT
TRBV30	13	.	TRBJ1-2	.	CARRGGRSYGYTF	TGTGCTCGGAGGGGGGGCCGAAGCTATGGCTACACCTTC
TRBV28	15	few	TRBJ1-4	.	CASTSGLRTNEKLFF	TGTGCCAGCACCTCGGGGTTACGGACTAATGAAAAACTGTTTTTT
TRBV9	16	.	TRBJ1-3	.	CASSALTDPSGNTIYF	TGTGCCAGCAGCGCGCTGACTGATCCCTCTGGAAACACCATATATTTT
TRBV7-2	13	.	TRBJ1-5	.	CASSLYSGQPQHF	TGTGCCAGCAGCTTATACAGCGGTCAGCCCCAGCATTTT
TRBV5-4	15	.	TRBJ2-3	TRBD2	CASSVGLAGEDTQYF	TGTGCCAGCAGCGTGGGACTAGCGGGAGAAGATACGCAGTATTTT
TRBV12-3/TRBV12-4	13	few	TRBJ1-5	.	CASSPYFNQPQHF	TGTGCCAGCAGTCCCTACTTCAATCAGCCCCAGCATTTT
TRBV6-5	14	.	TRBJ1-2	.	CASSFDRQNYGYTF	TGTGCCAGCAGTTTCGACAGACAGAATTATGGCTACACCTTC
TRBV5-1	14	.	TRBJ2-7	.	CATRRDTGAYEQYF	TGCGCCACCAGGAGGGACACCGGCGCCTACGAGCAGTACTTC
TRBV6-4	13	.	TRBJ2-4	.	CASSDGLANIQYF	TGTGCCAGCAGTGACGGGCTAGCAAACATTCAGTACTTC
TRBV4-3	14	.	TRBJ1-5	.	CASSRERGNQPQHF	TGCGCCAGCAGCCGCGAACGGGGCAATCAGCCCCAGCATTTT
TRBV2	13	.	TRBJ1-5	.	CASKGTRMQPQHF	TGTGCCAGCAAAGGGACTCGGATGCAGCCCCAGCATTTT
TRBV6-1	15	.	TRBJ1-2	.	CASSEAPGANYGYTF	TGTGCCAGCAGTGAAGCACCGGGAGCTAACTATGGCTACACCTTC
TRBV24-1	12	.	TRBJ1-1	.	CATSEAGIEAFF	TGTGCCACCAGTGAAGCCGGGATAGAAGCTTTCTTT
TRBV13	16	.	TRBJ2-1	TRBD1	CASSPGTVGPYNEQFF	TGTGCCAGCAGCCCAGGGACAGTGGGGCCCTACAATGAGCAGTTCTTC
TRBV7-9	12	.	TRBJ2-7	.	CAINRSPYEQYF	TGTGCCATCAACAGGAGTCCCTACGAGCAGTACTTC
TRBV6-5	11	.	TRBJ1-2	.	CASSTDNGYTF	TGTGCCAGCAGTACAGATAATGGCTACACCTTC
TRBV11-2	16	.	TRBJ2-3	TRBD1	CASSLNRGAVTDTQYF	TGTGCCAGCAGCTTGAACAGGGGGGCCGTCACAGATACGCAGTATTTT
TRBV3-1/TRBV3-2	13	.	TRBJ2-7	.	CASSPETGYEQYF	TGTGCCAGCAGCCCCGAAACAGGCTACGAGCAGTACTTC
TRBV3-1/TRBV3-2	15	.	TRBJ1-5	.	CASSQDVTPNQPQHF	TGTGCCAGCAGCCAAGATGTAACACCTAATCAGCCCCAGCATTTT
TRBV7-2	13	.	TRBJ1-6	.	CASSLPYNSPLHF	TGTGCCAGCAGTCTCCCTTATAATTCACCCCTCCACTTT
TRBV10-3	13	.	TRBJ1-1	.	CAIRTEMNTEAFF	TGTGCCATCAGAACAGAGATGAACACTGAAGCTTTCTTT
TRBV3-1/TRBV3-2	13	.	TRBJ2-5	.	CASRVGHVETQYF	TGTGCCAGCAGAGTAGGACACGTAGAGACCCAGTACTTC
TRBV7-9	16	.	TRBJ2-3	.	CASSLGKGRGTDTQYF	TGTGCCAGCAGCTTAGGGAAGGGCAGGGGCACAGATACGCAGTATTTT
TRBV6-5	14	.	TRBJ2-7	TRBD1	CASSPGQGLYEQYF	TGTGCCAGCAGTCCAGGACAGGGATTATACGAGCAGTACTTC
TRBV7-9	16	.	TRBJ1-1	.	CASSLTLGFLGTEAFF	TGTGCCAGCAGCTTAACCCTCGGGTTCCTAGGCACTGAAGCTTTCTTT
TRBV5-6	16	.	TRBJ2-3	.	CASSHGYGTRPDTQYF	TGTGCCAGCAGCCACGGGTACGGAACTCGCCCAGATACGCAGTATTTT
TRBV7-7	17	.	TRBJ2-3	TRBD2	CASSLKPSGTSTDTQYF	TGTGCCAGCAGCTTAAAGCCTAGCGGGACGAGCACAGATACGCAGTATTTT
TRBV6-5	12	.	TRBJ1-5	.	CASSNRDQPQHF	TGTGCCAGCAGTAACCGAGATCAGCCCCAGCATTTT
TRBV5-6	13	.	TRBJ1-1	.	CASSITGNTEAFF	TGTGCCAGCAGTATTACAGGGAACACTGAAGCTTTCTTT
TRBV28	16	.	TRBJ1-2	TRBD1	CASSGPRGQGSSSYTF	TGTGCCAGCAGCGGCCCCCGTGGACAGGGGAGCTCAAGCTACACCTTC
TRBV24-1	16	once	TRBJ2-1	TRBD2	CATASGLAENYNEQFF	TGTGCCACCGCCTCGGGACTAGCGGAAAACTACAATGAGCAGTTCTTC
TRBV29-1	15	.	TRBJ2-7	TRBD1	CSVAGGQGASNEQYF	TGCAGCGTTGCCGGGGGACAGGGGGCAAGCAACGAGCAGTACTTC
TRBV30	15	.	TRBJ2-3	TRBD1	CAWGKDRGRGDTQYF	TGTGCCTGGGGGAAGGACAGGGGAAGGGGAGATACGCAGTATTTT
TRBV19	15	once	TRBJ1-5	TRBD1	CASSEDRGLDQPQHF	TGTGCCAGTAGTGAGGACAGGGGGCTGGATCAGCCCCAGCATTTT
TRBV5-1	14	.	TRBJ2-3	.	CASSLDITEDTQYF	TGCGCCAGCAGCTTGGATATCACGGAGGATACGCAGTATTTT
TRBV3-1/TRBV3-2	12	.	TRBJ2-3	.	CASSLGADTQYF	TGTGCCAGCAGCCTGGGAGCAGATACGCAGTATTTT
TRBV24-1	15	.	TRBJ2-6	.	CATSAGFAGANVLTF	TGTGCCACCAGTGCCGGGTTTGCCGGGGCCAACGTCCTGACTTTC
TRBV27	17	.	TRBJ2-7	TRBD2	CASRPTGGREVSYEQYF	TGTGCCAGCAGGCCCACCGGTGGGCGGGAGGTCTCCTACGAGCAGTACTTC
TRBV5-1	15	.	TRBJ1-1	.	CASSSLQGMSAEAFF	TGCGCCAGCAGCTCGCTTCAGGGGATGAGCGCTGAAGCTTTCTTT
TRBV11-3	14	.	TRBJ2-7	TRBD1	CASNTDRGNDEQYF	TGTGCCAGCAATACAGACAGGGGAAACGACGAGCAGTACTTC
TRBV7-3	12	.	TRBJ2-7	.	CASSYGTNEQYF	TGTGCCAGCAGCTACGGGACAAACGAGCAGTACTTC
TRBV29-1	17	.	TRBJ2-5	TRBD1	CSVDRVLGQGYQETQYF	TGCAGCGTTGACCGTGTTTTGGGACAGGGATATCAAGAGACCCAGTACTTC
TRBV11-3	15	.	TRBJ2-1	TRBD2	CASSLGSGSFNEQFF	TGTGCCAGCAGCTTAGGTAGCGGGAGTTTCAATGAGCAGTTCTTC
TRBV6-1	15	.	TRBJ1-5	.	CASSERTARNQPQHF	TGTGCCAGCAGTGAGCGGACAGCTCGGAATCAGCCCCAGCATTTT
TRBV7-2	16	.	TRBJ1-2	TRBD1	CASSFVQGARVYGYTF	TGTGCCAGCAGCTTCGTTCAGGGGGCGCGAGTCTATGGCTACACCTTC
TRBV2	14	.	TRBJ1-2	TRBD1	CASNFGQGNSGYTF	TGTGCCAGCAATTTTGGACAGGGTAATTCTGGCTACACCTTC
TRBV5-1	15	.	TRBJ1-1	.	CASSLATAMNTEAFF	TGCGCCAGCAGCTTGGCGACAGCCATGAACACTGAAGCTTTCTTT
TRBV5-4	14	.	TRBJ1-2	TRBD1	CASSSDRGIGGYTF	TGTGCCAGCAGCTCGGACAGGGGCATCGGTGGCTACACCTTC
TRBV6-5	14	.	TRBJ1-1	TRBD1	CASSSLGQAAEAFF	TGTGCCAGCAGTTCGCTCGGACAGGCGGCTGAAGCTTTCTTT